This paragraph reports one T cell receptor (beta chain). Its matching antigen is unknown. This record comes from a study of T cell repertoires in cytomegalovirus infection. There are 15 residues in the CDR3. With 5 bases clipped from V and 0 bases from J, the junction kept 4 bases outside the gene matches. Per germline, CDR1 SGHVS and CDR2 FNYEAQ. TCRdb analysed the reads with MiXCR anew, one entry per CDR3 protein. The repertoire holds roughly 80,000 distinct CDR3 sequences, with roughly 39% as singletons. This TCR was sampled from a human donor in good health (CMV status not recorded). Some clones in this sample may be carry-over from other donors' samples. Sequencing used CD8+ T cells from cultured PBMCs, obtained from culture after CMV antigen stimulation. The chain is built from TRBV7-6 and TRBJ2-1; TRBD2 matches at 7 bases. The CDR3 reads CASSDGGGSYNEQFF. The CDR3, as DNA: TGTGCCAGCAGCGATGGGGGGGGCTCCTACAATGAGCAGTTCTTC.